This T cell receptor beta chain was identified in a study of blood T cell repertoires in COVID-19. In the study overall: The origin of the acute and convalescent COVID-19 samples was the United States, Italy and Spain. T cells, B-cell-depleted T cells, or PBMCs supplied cDNA or gDNA.

The study recruited people aged about 18 to 95 years across more than 20 US areas. CDR1 and CDR2 from the germline V gene are MDHEN and SYDVKM. V lost 6 bases and J lost 7; bases outside the gene matches: 14. This CDR3 contains 15 residues. Source study methods: Estimation of nucleated cell counts was performed using reference gene primer amplification. Some clones are missing from TCRdb's copy, which holds only in-frame ones; the method was immunoSEQ multiplex PCR. The DNA gave D and trimming, while V, J and clone size come from that table. The data show fewer than 200,000 clones, with around 83% seen just once and approximately 4% held by the top ten.

V gene TRBV28 combines with J gene TRBJ2-7; 8 nucleotides agree with TRBD1. This clonotype was obtained from a woman in her 50s in a cohort exposed to, infected with or recovered from COVID-19 (not recorded which). Input material: PBMCs or T cells enriched from blood (not recorded which). The CDR3 protein is CASSRAGDRGWEQYF. The CDR3 coding sequence is TGTGCCAGCAGCCGGGCGGGCGACAGGGGTTGGGAGCAGTACTTC.